The next 15 T cell receptor beta chains were all read from a single sample in a study of T-cell memory formation after mild COVID-19 listed by TCRdb under 2021. Libraries were constructed by 5' RACE. Sequencing instrument: Illumina NovaSeq 6000. TCRdb reran the public reads through fastp at Q25 and MiXCR, keeping productive beta chains. Records with the same CDR3 protein are collapsed into one entry carrying the most frequent genes and DNA. The sample contains 300,000 or so distinct CDR3 sequences, around 15% of them found a single time. Roughly 24% of the sample goes to the ten largest clones. Sequenced material: PBMCs or a T cell subset sorted from them (not recorded which). Receptors originate from a man between 18 and 35 years old who had mild COVID-19 (a few samples of this study predate the infection). The sample titles of this study are shuffled in the database, so cell type and time point are left out; the donor was told from shared clones.

The chain has TRBV5-1 and TRBJ2-1; the match to TRBD1 covers 7 bases. CDR3 length: 15 amino acids. Germline loops: CDR1 SGHRS, CDR2 YFSETQ. V lost 3 bases to trimming and J lost 9 bases; unmatched junction nucleotides: 12. For the CDR3, the DNA is TGCGCCAGCAGCTCCGGGACAGTGGATCGTGCTGAGCAGTTCTTC. Encoded protein: CASSSGTVDRAEQFF.

The J gene is TRBJ2-2, the V gene TRBV12-3 or TRBV12-4; D possibly corresponds to TRBD2 (5 bases). The V and J ends lost 1 base and 7 bases respectively, with 7 bases between them. The CDR3 contains 13 residues. The CDR3 reads CASSLVAFGELFF. The CDR3 coding sequence is TGTGCCAGCAGTTTAGTAGCGTTCGGGGAGCTGTTTTTT.

There are a few counts of this clonotype. The V gene is TRBV7-9, the J gene TRBJ2-1, with TRBD2 as a possible D gene (6 bases). Germline V gene lookup returns CDR1 SEHNR and CDR2 FQNEAQ (reference sequence). V shed 3 bases and J shed 7 bases, with 10 bases lying between them. CDR3 length: 13 residues. CDR3 coding DNA: TGTGCCAGCAGCTTTCCGGGGAGGAATGAGCAGTTCTTC. This sequence encodes CASSFPGRNEQFF.

This clonotype has a handful of counts. The chain carries TRBV4-2 and TRBJ2-5, with 11 bases fitting TRBD2. V lost 2 bases to trimming and J lost 4 bases; unmatched junction nucleotides: 6. Germline V lookup: CDR1 LGHNA, CDR2 YNFKEQ. CDR3 length: 16 amino acids. The CDR3 bases are TGTGCCAGCAGCCAATGGCGGACTAGCGGGCCAGAGACCCAGTACTTC. Residues: CASSQWRTSGPETQYF.

This clonotype has ten or more counts. The chain is built from TRBV12-3 or TRBV12-4 and TRBJ2-6; 7 bases fit TRBD2. CDR3 length: 15 residues. The V and J ends lost 7 bases and 1 base, in that order; junction bases with no gene match: 4. CDR3 protein: CASNLGGSGANVLTF. CDR3 nucleotide sequence: TGTGCCAGCAACTTGGGAGGGTCTGGGGCCAACGTCCTGACTTTC.

This clonotype occurred a few times. CDR3 amino acids: CASSNGTGLAGTDTQYF. The CDR3 DNA sequence: TGTGCCAGCAGCAACGGTACGGGACTAGCCGGCACAGATACGCAGTATTTT. The chain has TRBV21-1 and TRBJ2-3; TRBD2 is taken as the D call from the table, unchecked against the DNA. TRBV21-1 is a known pseudogene. The CDR3 totals 17 residues.

J is TRBJ2-3 and V is TRBV11-2; 10 bases agree with TRBD2. CDR1 and CDR2 from the germline V gene are SGHAT and FQNNGV. With V trimmed by 2 bases and J by 0 bases, 11 bases remained unmatched. The CDR3 totals 19 residues. CDR3 sequence reads: CASSLLRLAGAFSTDTQYF. CDR3 nucleotides: TGTGCCAGCAGCTTACTCCGTCTAGCGGGGGCCTTTAGCACAGATACGCAGTATTTT.

This chain connects TRBV5-1 to TRBJ2-7; possibly TRBD1 for D (6 bases). Trimming stripped 1 base from V and 3 bases from J, with 11 bases between. Germline V gene lookup returns CDR1 SGHRS and CDR2 YFSETQ. The CDR3 runs 14 residues. CDR3 sequence (DNA): TGCGCCAGCAGCTTGAGTCTGGACAGCTACGAGCAGTACTTC. It encodes CASSLSLDSYEQYF.

This clonotype was seen a few times. The CDR3: CASSYTLSRDSQETQYF. The CDR3 DNA is TGTGCCAGCAGTTATACCCTAAGCCGGGACTCGCAAGAGACCCAGTACTTC. The chain has TRBV6-5 and TRBJ2-5; TRBD2 might be the D (6 bases). CDR1 is MNHEY and CDR2 is SVGAGI in the germline V gene. Trimming took 3 bases from V and 2 from J, leaving 19 bases between them. The CDR3 extends over 17 amino acids.

This clonotype was observed a handful of times. The chain couples TRBV28 to TRBJ1-4; the D gene is possibly TRBD1 (5 bases). CDR3 length: 14 amino acids. CDR1 is MDHEN, CDR2 SYDVKM, per germline. V was clipped by 2 bases and J by 7 bases, with 11 bases between them. CDR3 residues: CASSLPGRGEKLFF. CDR3 DNA: TGTGCCAGCAGTTTACCCGGGAGGGGTGAAAAACTGTTTTTT. The entire variable domain, with the rest obtained from reference TRBV28 and TRBJ1-4, is as follows: DVKVTQSSRYLVKRTGEKVFLECVQDMDHENMFWYRQDPGLGLRLIYFSYDVKMKEKGDIPEGYSVSREKKERFSLILESASTNQTSMYLCASSLPGRGEKLFFGSGTQLSVL.

The J gene is TRBJ2-3, the V gene TRBV28, with no clear D. The V end was cut by 1 base, the J end by 0 bases, with 11 bases between. Germline V gene lookup returns CDR1 MDHEN and CDR2 SYDVKM. The CDR3 is 16 amino acids. CDR3 in amino acids: CASSLSSTHSTDTQYF. The CDR3 DNA follows: TGTGCCAGCAGTTTATCCTCGACACATAGCACAGATACGCAGTATTTT.

The sample holds many counts of this clonotype. The chain links TRBV6-2 or TRBV6-3 to TRBJ2-7; 8 bases map to TRBD1. The CDR3 is 17 residues long. The V segment lost 2 bases and the J segment 4 bases; nucleotides outside the gene matches: 13. Germline CDR1 reads MNHEY; CDR2 reads SVGEGT. CDR3 in amino acids: CASSYPGQAFLSYEQYF. CDR3 coding DNA: TGTGCCAGCAGTTACCCGGGACAGGCTTTCCTTTCTTACGAGCAGTACTTC.

About this clonotype: One end of the junction varies from germline; a read error may be responsible. The chain carries TRBV7-9 and TRBJ1-2, with 7 bases aligning to TRBD1. This CDR3 has 15 amino acids. Germline values: CDR1 SEHNR, CDR2 FQNEAQ (reference sequence). CDR3 sequence: CASSVAGQVLYGYTF. The CDR3 DNA reads TGTGCCAGCAGCGTAGCAGGACAGGTCCTCTATGGCTACACCTTC.

The gene calls are TRBV29-1 and TRBJ2-3; 14 positions agree with TRBD2. The V gene's germline CDR1 is SQVTM and CDR2 ANQGSEA. The CDR3 totals 18 residues. The J segment lost 1 base and the V segment lost 1 base, leaving 7 bases of the junction unmatched. The CDR3 spells CSVEGETSGGARTDTQYF. CDR3 nucleotides: TGCAGCGTTGAAGGCGAGACTAGCGGGGGGGCCCGCACAGATACGCAGTATTTT.

The J gene is TRBJ2-3, the V gene TRBV4-3; D not certain. V was pared by 4 bases and J by 2 bases, with 10 bases between. The germline CDR1 and CDR2 sequences are LGHNA and YSLEER. There are 14 residues in the CDR3. The CDR3 nucleotides are TGCGCCAGCAGCCCCGAATCCACCACAGATACGCAGTATTTT. As protein: CASSPESTTDTQYF.